At least ten counts were recorded for the clone carrying this TCR beta chain. Its antigen is still unknown. The entry originates in a study of spatial heterogeneity in lung cancer. Whole-study context: Among detected sequences, beta-chain ones consistently exceeded alpha-chain ones in number. Study-wide findings and caveats: Ubiquitous and regional expanded TCR counts correlated with ubiquitous and regional nonsynonymous mutations, respectively. Counts of expanded alpha and beta TCRs within tumors tracked the tumor nonsynonymous mutation count.

Time point: sample taken at primary tumor resection. Each CDR3 protein gets one entry after TCRdb re-called the 5' RACE reads with MiXCR. The data hold fewer than 20,000 distinct CDR3 sequences, with roughly 7% observed a single time. V trimming: 0 bases; J trimming: 5 bases; junction bases outside the gene matches: 10. The CDR3 runs to 17 residues. Germline loops: CDR1 LGHDT, CDR2 YNNKEL (reference sequence). The receptor's source is a female donor with early-stage non-small cell lung cancer. V gene TRBV3-1 combines with J gene TRBJ1-3; 7 positions agree with TRBD1. This sample comprised lung tumor tissue, obtained at surgery. CDR3: CASSQDTPRQGRNTIYF. The CDR3 nucleotides are TGTGCCAGCAGCCAAGATACCCCACGACAGGGCAGAAACACCATATATTTT.